These 21 T cell receptor beta chains were sequenced from one sample in a study of blood T cell repertoires in COVID-19. The data were produced by immunoSEQ multiplex PCR, yet TCRdb's version contains in-frame clones alone and is incomplete. The sample contains 150,000 to 200,000 clones, 75% to 95% of which appear only once. Sample: peripheral blood. These receptors were taken from a man aged 50-59 years with acute or convalescent COVID-19.

This clone was seen once. V is TRBV7-6 and J is TRBJ2-5; no definite D call. The CDR3 runs to 12 residues. CDR1 is SGHVS, CDR2 FNYEAQ, per germline. Trimming left V 4 bases short and J 4 bases short, with 7 bases between. CDR3 nucleotides: TGTGCCAGCAGCTATAGTCTAGAGACCCAGTACTTC. Translated: CASSYSLETQYF.

This chain uses TRBV7-3 with TRBJ1-6, with 7 bases matching TRBD1. The germline V gene has CDR1 SGHTA and CDR2 FQGTGA. V shed 5 bases, J shed 8 bases, and the junction held 15 bases outside the gene matches. This CDR3 has 17 amino acids. CDR3 loop: CASSQRGQERSYSPLHF. DNA for the CDR3: TGTGCCAGCAGCCAACGCGGACAGGAAAGGTCCTATTCACCCCTCCACTTT.

This clone is a singleton in its sample. The V call is TRBV28, the J call TRBJ1-5, with TRBD1 identical over 8 bases. The J segment lost 3 bases and the V segment lost 5 bases, leaving 9 bases of the junction unmatched. The CDR3 is 16 residues long. CDR1 and CDR2 (germline): MDHEN, SYDVKM. Here the CDR3 DNA reads TGTGCCAGCAGTGGGAGACAGGGGTCTCCCAATCAGCCCCAGCATTTT. This translates into CASSGRQGSPNQPQHF.

This clone was detected once. The chain has TRBV10-1 and TRBJ1-2; 7 bases map to TRBD1. V shed 7 bases, J shed 5 bases, and the junction held 7 bases outside the gene matches. CDR1 and CDR2 from the germline V gene are WNHNN and SYGVQD (reference sequence). The CDR3 extends over 13 amino acids. CDR3 bases: TGCGCCAGCAACGGGACAGTGGGATATGGCTACACCTTC. As protein: CASNGTVGYGYTF.

Concerning this clone itself: The sample holds other DNA sequences that translate to the same CDR3. V gene TRBV19 combines with J gene TRBJ1-5; 10 bases align to TRBD1. Germline V CDR1 and CDR2: LNHDA, SQIVND (reference sequence). V dropped 8 bases and J dropped 4; count of bases not matched to a gene: 5. This CDR3 spans 14 amino acids. The CDR3 region has the DNA TGTGCCAGTTCCGGACAGGGGGGGAATCAGCCCCAGCATTTT. Residues: CASSGQGGNQPQHF.

This clone has a single count. The chain combines TRBV6-5 with TRBJ2-7; a possible D gene is TRBD1 (5 bases). V lost 6 bases, J lost 2 bases, and 11 bases lay in between. Germline CDR1 reads MNHEY; CDR2 reads SVGAGI. The CDR3 sequence is 13 residues long. The chain's CDR3 is CASSLRGTYEQYF. CDR3 coding DNA: TGTGCCAGCAGCCTAAGGGGTACCTACGAGCAGTACTTC.

The DNA of the CDR3 is TGTGCCAGCAGCGAAACCCCAGGGGGCCTGGATGGCTACACCTTC. Translation: CASSETPGGLDGYTF. The V call is TRBV9, the J call TRBJ1-2; 8 bases are a match to TRBD1. Losses at the gene ends were 3 bases for V and 6 bases for J; bases not matched to a gene: 10. Germline V gives CDR1 SGDLS, CDR2 YYNGEE. The CDR3 extends over 15 amino acids.

This rearrangement joins TRBV30 to TRBJ2-3; the match to TRBD2 covers 11 bases. This CDR3 comprises 14 residues. Per the germline V gene, CDR1 is GTSNPN and CDR2 is SVGIG (reference sequence). Losses at the gene ends were 7 bases for V and 2 bases for J; bases not matched to a gene: 5. The CDR3 region is CAYRLAGLTDTQYF. CDR3 nucleotides: TGTGCCTACCGACTAGCGGGGCTCACAGATACGCAGTATTTT.

The genes are TRBV19 and TRBJ2-2; the match to TRBD2 covers 10 bases. The length of the CDR3 is 15 residues. Germline V lookup: CDR1 LNHDA, CDR2 SQIVND (reference sequence). Trimming cost V 5 bases and J 4 bases; bases outside gene matches: 4. In nucleotides, the CDR3 is TGTGCCAGTAGTGCGGGACTAGCGAGCACCGGGGAGCTGTTTTTT. Translation: CASSAGLASTGELFF.

The gene calls are TRBV5-1 and TRBJ1-4; the match to TRBD1 covers 7 bases. This CDR3 comprises 15 residues. J lost 6 bases, V lost 4 bases, and 9 bases had no gene match. Germline V gives CDR1 SGHRS, CDR2 YFSETQ. CDR3 region: CASSPGGSGDEKLFF. In nucleotides, the CDR3 is TGCGCCAGCAGCCCAGGGGGTTCGGGGGATGAAAAACTGTTTTTT.

The rearrangement joins TRBV19 to TRBJ1-2; a possible D gene is TRBD1 (6 bases). Germline V gene data show CDR1 as LNHDA and CDR2 as SQIVND (reference sequence). V was trimmed by 7 bases and J by 6 bases, leaving 21 bases between them. This CDR3 is 15 amino acids long. The DNA of the CDR3 is TGTGCCAGTATGAACCTTGGACAGCTAAGGGATGGCTACACCTTC. Its translation: CASMNLGQLRDGYTF. The entire variable domain, with the rest obtained from reference TRBV19 and TRBJ1-2, is as follows: DGGITQSPKYLFRKEGQNVTLSCEQNLNHDAMYWYRQDPGQGLRLIYYSQIVNDFQKGDIAEGYSVSREKKESFPLTVTSAQKNPTAFYLCASMNLGQLRDGYTFGSGTRLTVV.

The chain links TRBV7-6 to TRBJ2-5; D ambiguous. The V end was cut by 2 bases, the J end by 2 bases, with 9 bases between. Germline V gene data show CDR1 as SGHVS and CDR2 as FNYEAQ. The CDR3 spans 14 residues. The CDR3 protein is CASSLNREQETQYF. CDR3 DNA sequence: TGTGCCAGCAGCTTAAACAGAGAACAAGAGACCCAGTACTTC.

This chain connects TRBV28 to TRBJ1-5; D remains ambiguous. CDR3 size: 16 residues. The germline V gene has CDR1 MDHEN and CDR2 SYDVKM. V was cut by 3 bases and J by 5 bases, with 17 bases left in between. The CDR3 DNA sequence: TGTGCCAGCAGTTTTTATACAAATAAACCAGATCAGCCCCAGCATTTT. This codes for CASSFYTNKPDQPQHF.

The chain has TRBV27 and TRBJ2-1; 9 bases align to TRBD1. There are 18 residues in the CDR3. Germline assignment: CDR1 MNHEY and CDR2 SMNVEV (reference sequence). J gave up 3 bases and V 2 bases, and 11 bases lay outside the gene matches. CDR3 bases: TGTGCCAGCAGTTTACGGGACAGGGAGGGACCGAACTACAATGAGCAGTTCTTC. Amino acid sequence: CASSLRDREGPNYNEQFF.

This clone has just one count. The chain uses TRBV28 and TRBJ1-5; weak D call: TRBD1 (5 bases). V gave up 9 bases and J gave up 11 bases, with 23 bases separating them. The germline V gene encodes CDR1 MDHEN and CDR2 SYDVKM. There are 14 residues in the CDR3. CDR3 loop: CASTNGEGPLAQHF. The CDR3 DNA follows: TGTGCCAGTACCAATGGGGAGGGACCGTTGGCCCAGCATTTT.

The rearrangement links TRBV9 to TRBJ2-7; 7 nucleotides align to TRBD1. Germline V gene sequence: CDR1 SGDLS, CDR2 YYNGEE. The CDR3 runs 15 residues. Losses at the gene ends were 3 bases for V and 5 bases for J; bases not matched to a gene: 11. The CDR3 nucleotides read TGTGCCAGCAGCGCAGTACAGGGGAGCTTAGACGAGCAGTACTTC. Translating gives CASSAVQGSLDEQYF. The entire variable domain, with the rest obtained from reference TRBV9 and TRBJ2-7, is as follows: DSGVTQTPKHLITATGQRVTLRCSPRSGDLSVYWYQQSLDQGLQFLIQYYNGEERAKGNILERFSAQQFPDLHSELNLSSLELGDSALYFCASSAVQGSLDEQYFGPGTRLTVT.

The J gene is TRBJ1-2, the V gene TRBV7-9, with D unresolved. The CDR3 covers 13 residues. Looked up from germline, CDR1 is SEHNR and CDR2 is FQNEAQ (reference sequence). Trimming stripped 3 bases from V and 6 bases from J, with 11 bases between. This chain's CDR3 is CASSFTETHGYTF. The CDR3 nucleotides are TGTGCCAGCAGCTTCACAGAAACCCATGGCTACACCTTC.

The chain is built from TRBV2 and TRBJ1-3; weak D call: TRBD1 (5 bases). Looked up from germline, CDR1 is SNHLY and CDR2 is FYNNEI. V was pared by 6 bases and J by 3 bases, with 9 bases between. The CDR3 is 13 amino acids. CDR3: CASRMGLGNTIYF. CDR3 nucleotide sequence: TGTGCCAGCAGGATGGGGCTTGGAAACACCATATATTTT.

The V and J genes are TRBV4-2 and TRBJ2-2; 8 bases are a match to TRBD2. The CDR3 runs to 17 residues. V gave up 0 bases and J gave up 4 bases; unmatched junction bases: 7. Germline V gives CDR1 LGHNA, CDR2 YNFKEQ. CDR3 nucleotides: TGTGCCAGCAGCCAAGATTGGAGCGGGGGATTCACCGGGGAGCTGTTTTTT. Translating gives CASSQDWSGGFTGELFF.

CDR3 sequence (DNA): TGTGCCACCAGTGAAGGACTAGCGGGAGGGGTAGATACGCAGTATTTT. Translated, it gives CATSEGLAGGVDTQYF. The rearrangement uses TRBV24-1 and TRBJ2-3; 15 nucleotides agree with TRBD2. The germline gives CDR1 KGHDR, CDR2 SFDVKD. This CDR3 is built from 16 residues. Trimming removed 4 bases from V and 5 bases from J; junction bases left unmatched: 3.

The gene calls are TRBV5-5 and TRBJ1-1; 7 positions match TRBD1. Germline trimming cut 4 bases from V and 2 bases from J; bases unmatched to any gene: 8. This CDR3 comprises 15 residues. CDR1 and CDR2 (germline): SGHKS, YYEKEE (reference sequence). CDR3 residues: CASSPVRQGNTEAFF. Here the CDR3 DNA reads TGTGCCAGCAGCCCCGTGAGACAGGGTAACACTGAAGCTTTCTTT.